Below are 9 T cell receptor delta chains sequenced from a single sample in a study of gamma-delta T cells after stem cell transplantation. TCRdb made new clone calls on the RT-PCR reads using CATT. The sample holds about 2,400 delta-chain clones; 21% are singletons and the top ten take around 8.2%. Sequences were obtained from gamma-delta T cells. These receptors all stem from a human donor. It is not recorded whose cells these are; they may come from a transplant donor.

This clone was detected only a few times. A much larger clone differs from this one at a single base, so this may be a read error. The same CDR3 can be traced to other DNA sequences in this sample. The rearrangement joins TRDV2 to TRDJ1, with 11 bases that match TRDD3. Germline lookup yields CDR1 GEAIGNYY and CDR2 EKD. The ends lost 1 base at V and 5 bases at J; junction bases unmatched: 2. The length of the CDR3 is 14 residues. In DNA form, the CDR3 reads TGTGCCTGTGACACTGGGGGATACGCTGATAAACTCATCTTT. It specifies CACDTGGYADKLIF.

This clone has just a few counts. An end of the junction does not agree with germline; a read error may underlie this. This rearrangement joins TRDV2 to TRDJ3; weak D call: TRDD3 (5 bases). This CDR3 is built from 18 residues. Germline V lookup: CDR1 GEAIGNYY, CDR2 EKD. CDR3 loop: CACELLVDRSWYTRQMFF. The CDR3 coding sequence is TGTGCCTGTGAACTACTGGTGGATCGCTCCTGGTACACCCGACAGATGTTTTTC.

In its sample, this clone is large. This sample also contains other DNA sequences that code for the same CDR3. The chain links TRDV2 to TRDJ3; 11 bases match TRDD3. The germline gives CDR1 GEAIGNYY, CDR2 EKD. The CDR3 has 18 amino acids. The junction had 0 bases not matched to a gene; V was cut back by 0 bases and J by 0 bases. CDR3 nucleotides: TGTGCCTGTGACACCTGGGGGATACGCTCCTGGGACACCCGACAGATGTTTTTC. This encodes CACDTWGIRSWDTRQMFF.

This clone is large by share. The chain uses TRDV3 and TRDJ1, with D unresolved. The V and J ends lost 2 bases and 1 base respectively, with 8 bases between them. This CDR3 contains 12 residues. CDR1 is TVYSNPD, CDR2 GDNSRS, per germline (reference sequence). Here the CDR3 reads CAFGSLTDKLIF. CDR3 coding DNA: TGTGCCTTTGGTTCGCTCACCGATAAACTCATCTTT.

Relative to its sample, this clone is large (0.1 to 1%). The rearrangement joins TRDV2 to TRDJ1; maybe TRDD3 (6 bases). Trimming took 1 base from V and 0 from J, leaving 20 bases between them. CDR3 length equals 18 residues. Germline-derived CDR1 and CDR2 are GEAIGNYY and EKD. The CDR3 loop reads CACDTVGWGLLYTDKLIF. The DNA for the CDR3 is TGTGCCTGTGACACAGTAGGCTGGGGACTCCTGTACACCGATAAACTCATCTTT.

This clone is medium-sized within its sample. The genes are TRDV3 and TRDJ1, with D perhaps TRDD2 (5 bases). This CDR3 is built from 18 residues. Germline CDR1 and CDR2: TVYSNPD and GDNSRS (reference sequence). Trimming stripped 3 bases from V and 0 bases from J, with 26 bases between. The CDR3 reads CALGSELSPYRYTDKLIF. The CDR3 bases are TGTGCCTTAGGAAGCGAACTGAGCCCCTACAGATACACCGATAAACTCATCTTT.

With respect to this clone: The junction and the germline gene differ at one end; a read error may be behind it. The chain links TRDV2 to TRDJ3, with 12 nucleotides matching TRDD3. The CDR3 extends over 18 amino acids. CDR1 and CDR2 from the germline V gene are GEAIGNYY and EKD. CDR3 in amino acids: CACGTVLGDTWDTRQMFF. For the CDR3, the DNA is TGTGCCTGTGGCACCGTACTGGGGGATACTTGGGACACCCGACAGATGTTTTTC.

This clone was seen only a few times. The V gene call reads TRDV3; no J gene was called; the table assigns TRDD3, which was not confirmed against the DNA. Germline CDR1 reads TVYSNPD; CDR2 reads GDNSRS (reference sequence). CDR3 length: 16 amino acids. The CDR3 sequence: CAFSYWGIRAAAQPFF. CDR3 DNA sequence: TGTGCCTTTAGCTACTGGGGGATACGGGCGGCAGCACAACCCTTCTTT.

Turning to this clone: TCRdb's protein sequence differs at residue 6 from the translated DNA; the protein presented here follows the DNA. The gene calls are TRAV29/DV5 and TRDJ1; TRDD3 matches at 11 bases. J gave up 0 bases and V 0 bases, and 4 bases lay outside the gene matches. Germline CDR1 NSMFDY, CDR2 ISSIKDK. CDR3 length equals 16 residues. The CDR3 nucleotides read TGTGCAGCAAGCGTCGACTGGGGGATATACACCGATAAACTCATCTTT. This gives the protein CAASVDWGIYTDKLIF.